The text below deals with one T cell receptor beta chain. This specimen comes from a study of cytomegalovirus exposure and HLA in healthy donors. Vbeta (60) and Jbeta (13) primers were used in the PCR. Repertoires were generated with immunoSEQ multiplex PCR, while TCRdb's copy carries only in-frame clones and drops some. Found here are around 93,000 clones, 65% to 85% of them singletons; the top ten hold under 4%. This CDR3 is 13 amino acids long. Germline lookup yields CDR1 SGDLS and CDR2 YYNGEE. Trimming removed 0 bases at V and 10 bases at J, with 11 bases between. The chain carries TRBV9 and TRBJ2-1, with D uncertain. The receptor was derived from a man aged 45 to 65 in good health and CMV-seronegative. The sequenced sample consisted of PBMCs. CDR3 in amino acids: CASSVAPEQEQFF. The CDR3 DNA sequence: TGTGCCAGCAGCGTAGCTCCTGAACAGGAGCAGTTCTTC.